One sample yielded the 28 T cell receptor beta chains listed below, sequenced in a study of blood T cells in healthy people across ages. With a J-beta primer mix and a sample-barcoded 5' primer, a second PCR ran about 7 to 12 cycles. TCRdb independently ran MiXCR on the 5' RACE reads; one entry per CDR3 protein. The repertoire has 550,000 to 750,000 distinct CDR3 sequences, roughly 21% of them found once; the top ten carry approximately 3.7%. Sequenced material: blood. Receptors originate from a man between 65 and 85 years old in good health.

In its sample, this clonotype was seen a few times. It may be a read error: a sequence one base away is much more abundant. The CDR3 DNA sequence: TGTGCCAGCAGCGCGGCTAGCGGGGATACAGATACGCAGTATTTT. This codes for CASSAASGDTDTQYF. The V call is TRBV7-9, the J call TRBJ2-3, with 9 bases identical to TRBD2. Germline V CDR1 and CDR2: SEHNR, FQNEAQ (reference sequence). The V segment lost 5 bases and the J segment 3 bases; nucleotides outside the gene matches: 6. CDR3 length equals 15 residues. Full variable domain (remainder filled in from reference TRBV7-9 and TRBJ2-3): DTGVSQNPRHKITKRGQNVTFRCDPISEHNRLYWYRQTLGQGPEFLTYFQNEAQLEKSRLLSDRFSAERPKGSFSTLEIQRTEQGDSAMYLCASSAASGDTDTQYFGPGTRLTVL.

As for this clonotype: The junction shows a germline mismatch at one end, possibly a read error. This chain joins TRBV5-8 and TRBJ1-2; D call uncertain. Per the germline V gene, CDR1 is SGHTS and CDR2 is YDEGEE. This CDR3 is built from 10 residues. The CDR3 DNA follows: TGTGCCAGCATCCTGGGGATGGTCCCTTTC. It translates to CASILGMVPF.

This clonotype was counted at least ten times. The chain uses TRBV4-3 and TRBJ2-1; TRBD2 matches 15 bases. Unmatched junction bases numbered 4, after V lost 0 bases and J lost 7 bases. Germline CDR1 is LGHNA and CDR2 is YSLEER. The CDR3 is made up of 17 amino acids. The CDR3 loop is CASSQDTGTSGRNEQFF. As DNA, the CDR3 is TGCGCCAGCAGCCAAGACACCGGGACTAGCGGGAGGAATGAGCAGTTCTTC.

The table lists this clonotype with a few counts. This chain joins TRBV9 and TRBJ2-1, with TRBD1 matching over 8 bases. CDR1 and CDR2 (germline): SGDLS, YYNGEE. The CDR3 contains 15 residues. The trim removed 3 bases at V and 0 bases at J, leaving 2 bases unmatched. The CDR3 reads CASSGDRSSYNEQFF. DNA for the CDR3: TGTGCCAGCAGCGGGGACAGGAGCTCCTACAATGAGCAGTTCTTC.

The rearrangement uses TRBV5-5 and TRBJ2-5; TRBD2 agrees at 7 bases. TRBJ2-1 matches the DNA end more closely, so the J call is doubtful. CDR3 size: 12 residues. The germline CDR1 and CDR2 sequences are SGHKS and YYEKEE (reference sequence). In DNA form, the CDR3 reads TGTGCCAGCGAGGGCGGGAGCAATGAGCAGTTCTTC. Its protein is CASEGGSNEQFF.

The genes are TRBV12-3 or TRBV12-4 and TRBJ2-5; tentative D call: TRBD2 (6 bases). This CDR3 contains 14 residues. Trimming pared 6 bases from V and 4 bases from J, leaving 15 bases between. CDR3 nucleotides: TGTGCCAGCAGCTCGCCGCGGGGCAGAGAGACCCAGTACTTC. Protein product: CASSSPRGRETQYF.

This chain uses TRBV5-1 with TRBJ2-1; D unclear. The CDR3 contains 14 residues. V dropped 2 bases and J dropped 4 bases, with 10 bases sitting between them. Germline CDR1 is SGHRS and CDR2 is YFSETQ. The DNA of the CDR3 is TGCGCCAGCAGCTTCAGCACCCAATACAATGAGCAGTTCTTC. Its protein product is CASSFSTQYNEQFF.

The V call is TRBV29-1, the J call TRBJ2-5; 9 bases are a match to TRBD2. The germline V gene encodes CDR1 SQVTM and CDR2 ANQGSEA. The CDR3 length is 12 residues. J gave up 3 bases and V 5 bases, and 1 base lay outside the gene matches. The CDR3, as DNA: TGCAGCGTTCGACTAGCGGAAGAGACCCAGTACTTC. It translates to CSVRLAEETQYF.

The J gene is TRBJ2-4, the V gene TRBV7-2; D is possibly TRBD1 (6 bases). Trimming shortened V by 2 bases and J by 11 bases, and 22 bases separated the two germline ends. CDR1 is SGHTA and CDR2 is FQGNSA in the germline V gene. The CDR3 is 16 residues long. The CDR3 region has the DNA TGTGCCAGCAGCTTACTCAAGGGCAGGGGAAGGAACGTTCAGTACTTC. It translates to CASSLLKGRGRNVQYF.

This clonotype was counted at least ten times. The V gene is TRBV2, the J gene TRBJ2-5; 7 positions match TRBD1. The CDR3 length is 12 residues. Trimming took 8 bases from V and 4 from J; bases not matched to a gene: 4. The germline CDR1 and CDR2 sequences are SNHLY and FYNNEI. CDR3 sequence: CASGGQRETQYF. CDR3 nucleotides: TGTGCCAGCGGGGGACAGAGAGAGACCCAGTACTTC.

V and J are TRBV10-3 and TRBJ2-1; D possibly corresponds to TRBD2 (5 bases). The CDR3 has 16 amino acids. The germline gives CDR1 ENHRY, CDR2 SYGVKD. V lost 4 bases and J lost 8, with 21 bases in between. The CDR3 region has the DNA TGTGCCATCAGTGCTCCGGGCCGGGGTGTGGGCGATGAGCAGTTCTTC. Translated, it gives CAISAPGRGVGDEQFF.

The chain has TRBV3-1 and TRBJ2-1; weak D call: TRBD1 (6 bases). V was cut by 2 bases and J by 6 bases, with 20 bases left in between. Germline CDR1 reads LGHDT; CDR2 reads YNNKEL (reference sequence). The CDR3 is 17 amino acids. The CDR3 bases are TGTGCCAGCAGCCAATATACCACCAGGGGAGTTCGCAATGAGCAGTTCTTC. Its translation: CASSQYTTRGVRNEQFF.

This clonotype was counted only a few times. Since a much larger clone is just one base distant, this may be a read error. The DNA for the CDR3 is TGTGCCAGCAGTAACAGCTCCTACGAGCAGTACTTC. This gives the protein CASSNSSYEQYF. The chain carries TRBV7-2 and TRBJ2-7, with D unclear. V lost 6 bases to trimming and J lost 0 bases, with 6 bases between them. The V gene's germline CDR1 is SGHTA and CDR2 FQGNSA. The CDR3 sequence is 12 residues long.

In its sample, this clonotype was seen many times. V is TRBV12-3 or TRBV12-4 and J is TRBJ2-7; 7 bases match TRBD1. There are 14 residues in the CDR3. V gave up 7 bases and J gave up 2 bases; unmatched junction bases: 8. The CDR3 loop is CASTPPGQPYEQYF. Written as DNA, the CDR3 is TGTGCCAGCACCCCTCCGGGACAGCCCTACGAGCAGTACTTC.

The DNA for the CDR3 is TGTGCCAGCAGCCAAGATTTGTATGAGCAGTTCTTC. Protein: CASSQDLYEQFF. The chain recombines TRBV4-2 with TRBJ2-5; D remains unclear. TRBJ2-1 explains the end of the DNA better; the J call may be wrong. This CDR3 is 12 amino acids long. Germline CDR1 and CDR2: LGHNA and YNFKEQ.

V and J are TRBV21-1 and TRBJ2-2; the D call of TRBD1 is as the table states it, not checked on the DNA. TRBV21-1 is a pseudogene. The CDR3 has 17 amino acids. The CDR3 DNA reads TGTGCCAGCAGGGACAGGGCCGACGCTTTATCTATCGGGGAGCTGTTTTTT. This sequence encodes CASRDRADALSIGELFF.

This clonotype was found a few times. The gene calls are TRBV14 and TRBJ2-3, with D unresolved. The V and J ends lost 3 bases and 2 bases respectively, with 6 bases between them. The CDR3 sequence is 13 residues long. Germline CDR1 is SGHDN and CDR2 is FVKESK. The CDR3: CASSQPITDTQYF. DNA for the CDR3: TGTGCCAGCAGCCAGCCTATCACAGATACGCAGTATTTT.

The sample holds a few counts of this clonotype. The CDR3 DNA follows: TGTGCCAGCTCACCAGAGGTGGCCAAAAACATTCAGTACTTC. It encodes CASSPEVAKNIQYF. The chain couples TRBV18 to TRBJ2-4; D gene uncertain. This CDR3 region has 14 residues. The germline V gene encodes CDR1 KGHSH and CDR2 LQKENI. Deletions cut 2 bases from V and 1 base from J, with 6 bases between.

Only a few counts were recorded for this clonotype. The CDR3 spells CSVWDPDTQYF. The CDR3 nucleotides are TGCAGCGTTTGGGATCCGGATACGCAGTATTTT. J is TRBJ2-3 and V is TRBV29-1; no reliable D call. The CDR3 consists of 11 residues. The V end lost 5 bases, the J end lost 6 bases, and 9 bases lay between the germline ends. Germline-derived CDR1 and CDR2 are SQVTM and ANQGSEA.

The V and J genes are TRBV21-1 and TRBJ1-3. TRBV21-1 is designated a pseudogene. This CDR3 contains 15 residues. In nucleotides, the CDR3 is TGTGCCAGCAGCACAACACTCGGCTCTGGAAACACCATATATTTT. Protein: CASSTTLGSGNTIYF.

There are a few counts of this clonotype. This chain links TRBV6-2 or TRBV6-3 with TRBJ2-1; no firm D call. Germline V lookup: CDR1 MNHEY, CDR2 SVGEGT. V was pared by 6 bases and J by 9 bases, with 15 bases between. The CDR3 extends over 13 amino acids. CDR3: CASSQTRPGEQFF. The CDR3 DNA is TGTGCCAGCAGCCAAACAAGGCCCGGTGAGCAGTTCTTC.

Only a few counts were recorded for this clonotype. The chain carries TRBV16 and TRBJ2-5; D remains unclear. The end of the DNA fits TRBJ2-1 better, so the J call may be wrong. Germline V CDR1 and CDR2: KGHSY, FQNENV. The CDR3 has 13 amino acids. The CDR3 reads CASSSLLEAEQFF. The CDR3 DNA sequence: TGTGCCAGCAGCTCTCTGTTAGAGGCAGAACAGTTCTTC.

The sample holds many counts of this clonotype. The chain joins TRBV20-1 to TRBJ2-7; D unclear. The CDR3 runs to 14 residues. From germline, CDR1 is DFQATT and CDR2 SNEGSKA (reference sequence). V was clipped by 2 bases and J by 2 bases, with 13 bases between them. The CDR3 coding sequence is TGCAGTGCTAGACTGCCAGCTGGGCCCTACGAGCAGTACTTC. Amino acids: CSARLPAGPYEQYF.

The rearrangement uses TRBV18 and TRBJ2-1; 13 bases fit TRBD2. This CDR3 is 19 amino acids long. CDR1 is KGHSH and CDR2 is LQKENI in the germline V gene. V trimming: 3 bases; J trimming: 8 bases; junction bases outside the gene matches: 16. In DNA, the CDR3 is TGTGCCAGCTCACCGGTCGGACTAGCGGGAGACGGGGGCTATTATGAGCAGTTCTTC. Translating gives CASSPVGLAGDGGYYEQFF.

This clonotype has ten or more counts. The chain uses TRBV6-6 and TRBJ2-5; no reliable D call. The CDR3 is 13 amino acids. Germline values: CDR1 MNHNY, CDR2 SVGAGI (reference sequence). Trimming cost V 2 bases and J 2 bases, with 6 bases left between them. The CDR3 DNA sequence: TGTGCCAGCAGTTACACCCTTCAAGAGACCCAGTACTTC. Protein sequence: CASSYTLQETQYF.

The chain combines TRBV5-1 with TRBJ2-5, with D tentatively TRBD1 (5 bases). The CDR3 runs 16 residues. V was shortened by 2 bases and J by 0 bases, with 14 bases between the two germline ends. Germline V gene data show CDR1 as SGHRS and CDR2 as YFSETQ. The CDR3 DNA sequence: TGCGCCAGCAGCTTTGAAGGGGCCGGTTACCAAGAGACCCAGTACTTC. Protein sequence: CASSFEGAGYQETQYF.

The V gene is TRBV18, the J gene TRBJ2-5, with 12 bases matching TRBD2. Germline values: CDR1 KGHSH, CDR2 LQKENI. Trimming at V came to 4 bases and at J to 5 bases, leaving 8 bases not matched to a gene. The CDR3 consists of 16 residues. DNA for the CDR3: TGTGCCAGCTCACTATCACTAGCGGGAGGTGGTGAGACCCAGTACTTC. Translation gives CASSLSLAGGGETQYF.

There are a few counts of this clonotype. V is TRBV6-2 or TRBV6-3 and J is TRBJ2-5, with D perhaps matching TRBD1 (5 bases). V was cut by 7 bases and J by 5 bases, with 20 bases left in between. The CDR3 contains 15 residues. CDR1 and CDR2 (germline): MNHEY, SVGEGT. CDR3 loop: CASTTPQTAGETQYF. The CDR3 DNA reads as TGTGCCAGCACCACCCCACAGACAGCCGGTGAGACCCAGTACTTC.